The 15 T cell receptor beta chains in this list originate from one sample, sequenced in a study of CD8 T cells in ankylosing spondylitis (dated 2017 in TCRdb). The library was produced with 5' RACE. Sequencer: Illumina HiSeq 2500. TCRdb reanalyzed the raw reads on its own, using fastp at Q25 for trimming and MiXCR for clone calling, and kept in-frame beta chains. Each entry is one CDR3 protein sequence, shown with its most common DNA and genes. The sample table shows 300,000 to 400,000 distinct CDR3 sequences, and around a tenth are seen once. Clones ranked in the top ten supply 9.1% of the sample. Input material: blood, either unsorted or a sorted T cell fraction (not recorded which). The receptors were gathered from a female donor with ankylosing spondylitis or in good health (not recorded which).

As concerns this clonotype: This could be a read error, since a much larger clone is one nucleotide away. The genes are TRBV12-3 or TRBV12-4 and TRBJ2-1, with 7 bases fitting TRBD2. The CDR3 totals 15 residues. CDR3 DNA: TGTGCCAGCAGTTTAGGCTCTAGCGGTGGCATGGAGCAGCTCTTC. This gives the protein CASSLGSSGGMEQLF.

This clonotype was detected ten times or more. The chain uses TRBV18 and TRBJ2-7; D uncertain. V was cut by 3 bases and J by 0 bases, with 9 bases left in between. The CDR3 length is 14 residues. CDR1 and CDR2 from the germline V gene are KGHSH and LQKENI. Here the CDR3 DNA reads TGTGCCAGCTCACCTAATGGGGACTCCTACGAGCAGTACTTC. Its protein product is CASSPNGDSYEQYF.

This clonotype was observed many times. V is TRBV20-1 and J is TRBJ2-7; D ambiguous. Germline CDR1 reads DFQATT; CDR2 reads SNEGSKA (reference sequence). V dropped 0 bases and J dropped 5 bases, with 5 bases sitting between them. The length of the CDR3 is 11 residues. The CDR3 DNA is TGCAGTGCTAGAGATCTCAACGAGCAGTACTTC. Its protein is CSARDLNEQYF.

The gene calls are TRBV11-1 and TRBJ2-5; 7 bases map to TRBD1. There are 18 residues in the CDR3. Trimming took 8 bases from V and 5 from J; bases not matched to a gene: 23. The germline gives CDR1 SGHAT, CDR2 FQDESV (reference sequence). This CDR3 is CASLQGSPGQKLWETQYF. CDR3 DNA: TGTGCCAGCCTCCAGGGCTCCCCGGGACAGAAACTTTGGGAGACCCAGTACTTC.

This clonotype has more than one count but fewer than ten. This rearrangement joins TRBV20-1 to TRBJ1-1, with TRBD1 as a possible D gene (6 bases). Germline V CDR1 and CDR2: DFQATT, SNEGSKA (reference sequence). CDR3 length: 12 residues. Trimming shortened V by 5 bases and J by 7 bases, and 14 bases separated the two germline ends. The CDR3, as DNA: TGCAGTGCTTCGACAGGCCGCCTTGAAGCTTTCTTT. Amino acids: CSASTGRLEAFF.

This clonotype was recorded many times. The rearrangement uses TRBV20-1 and TRBJ2-7, with D tentatively TRBD2 (6 bases). This CDR3 has 14 amino acids. Trimming stripped 0 bases from V and 2 bases from J, with 11 bases between. CDR1 is DFQATT, CDR2 SNEGSKA, per germline (reference sequence). The CDR3 region has the DNA TGCAGTGCTAGAGAGCGGGGCCCGGCCTACGAGCAGTACTTC. Translating it yields CSARERGPAYEQYF.

The CDR3 protein is CASSPSGGNEQYF. The CDR3, as DNA: TGTGCCAGCAGCCCGTCGGGGGGGAACGAGCAGTACTTC. The V and J genes are TRBV14 and TRBJ2-7; 8 bases are shared with TRBD2. Trimming took 4 bases from V and 5 from J; bases not matched to a gene: 4. There are 13 residues in the CDR3. The germline V gene encodes CDR1 SGHDN and CDR2 FVKESK. Drawing the rest from reference TRBV14 and TRBJ2-7, the complete variable domain is EAGVTQFPSHSVIEKGQTVTLRCDPISGHDNLYWYRRVMGKEIKFLLHFVKESKQDESGMPNNRFLAERTGGTYSTLKVQPAELEDSGVYFCASSPSGGNEQYFGPGTRLTVT.

This clonotype was observed many times. The genes are TRBV5-1 and TRBJ2-5; D gene ambiguous. This CDR3 contains 14 residues. The V gene's germline CDR1 is SGHRS and CDR2 YFSETQ. V lost 0 bases to trimming and J lost 2 bases, with 8 bases between them. CDR3 protein: CASSLGSQQETQYF. The CDR3 DNA sequence: TGCGCCAGCAGCTTGGGCTCTCAACAAGAGACCCAGTACTTC.

This clonotype was recorded many times. The chain links TRBV7-2 to TRBJ1-2, with D tentatively TRBD1 (5 bases). From germline, CDR1 is SGHTA and CDR2 FQGNSA. CDR3 length: 15 residues. The germline V and J ends were trimmed by 2 bases and 3 bases, with 13 bases remaining between them. The CDR3 region is CASSLSRGYHYGYTF. The CDR3 DNA follows: TGTGCCAGCAGCTTATCGAGGGGATACCACTATGGCTACACCTTC.

This clonotype was recorded a few times. The genes are TRBV21-1 and TRBJ1-4; the table assigns TRBD1, which was not confirmed against the DNA. TRBV21-1 is tagged as a pseudogene. This CDR3 is built from 19 residues. This CDR3 is CASSKTFKGFRRTNEKLFF. CDR3 bases: TGTGCCAGCAGCAAAACATTTAAGGGGTTCAGGCGAACTAATGAAAAACTGTTTTTT.

On this clonotype: A much larger clone lies one base from this, so it may be a read error. The V call is TRBV20-1, the J call TRBJ2-4; the D call may be TRBD1 or TRBD2 (6 bases each). Trimming shortened V by 7 bases and J by 7 bases, and 20 bases separated the two germline ends. The CDR3 is 14 amino acids. The germline gives CDR1 DFQATT, CDR2 SNEGSKA (reference sequence). The CDR3 here is CSVVLRGVWNIQYF. The CDR3 region has the DNA TGCAGTGTGGTTTTAAGGGGGGTCTGGAACATTCAGTACTTC.

This clonotype has just a few counts. J is TRBJ2-7 and V is TRBV29-1; D gene uncertain. The CDR3 is made up of 11 amino acids. Germline V CDR1 and CDR2: SQVTM, ANQGSEA. V was cut by 7 bases and J by 1 base, with 8 bases left in between. CDR3 residues: CSAGRSYEQYF. In DNA form, the CDR3 reads TGCAGCGCCGGACGGTCCTACGAGCAGTACTTC.

There are many counts of this clonotype. The chain recombines TRBV7-9 with TRBJ2-2; D not resolved. Trimming took off 3 bases at V and 7 bases at J, with 6 bases between the two ends. The CDR3 is 12 amino acids. The germline V gene has CDR1 SEHNR and CDR2 FQNEAQ (reference sequence). The CDR3 reads CASSFSNGELFF. CDR3 nucleotides: TGTGCCAGCAGCTTTTCTAACGGGGAGCTGTTTTTT.

This clonotype has at least ten counts. This sequence joins TRBV10-3 and TRBJ1-4, with a weak D call TRBD1 (6 bases). The CDR3 totals 14 residues. Trimming shortened V by 6 bases and J by 4 bases, and 12 bases separated the two germline ends. CDR1 and CDR2 (germline): ENHRY, SYGVKD. The DNA for the CDR3 is TGTGCCATCAGGCGACAGGCCGATAATGAAAAACTGTTTTTT. Its protein product is CAIRRQADNEKLFF.

In the case of this clonotype: A much larger clone lies one base from this, so it may be a read error. The chain is built from TRBV12-3 or TRBV12-4 and TRBJ2-7; D remains unclear. Trimming took 3 bases from V and 0 from J, leaving 21 bases between them. This CDR3 is 18 amino acids long. This CDR3 is CASSFISGPYSHSYEQYF. For the CDR3, the DNA is TGTGCCAGCAGTTTTATTTCCGGGCCCTATTCCCACTCCTACGAGCAGTACTTC.